This record covers a single T cell receptor beta chain. TCRbeta library preparation incorporated unique molecular identifiers. MiXCR was run by TCRdb on the PCR reads, yielding one entry per CDR3 protein. The repertoire includes about a million distinct CDR3 sequences, around 30% of them detected once, and about 28% sits in the top ten. These data are taken from a study of T-cell reconstitution after alpha-beta-depleted transplantation in children. With 4 bases removed from V and 4 bases from J, the gap between germline ends came to 14 bases. CDR3 length: 14 residues. CDR1 is SGDLS and CDR2 is YYNGEE in the germline V gene.

The sample consisted of PBMCs, mostly from graft donor cells, taken 360 days after TCRalphabeta/CD19-depleted stem cell transplant. This clonotype originated in a boy in the first two years of life who had a stem cell transplant for SCID, so the T cells may come from the graft donor. The chain joins TRBV9 to TRBJ2-5; no definite D call. In DNA, the CDR3 is TGTGCCAGCAGCCCTGTAAGGGAAGGAGAGACCCAGTACTTC. It translates to CASSPVREGETQYF.